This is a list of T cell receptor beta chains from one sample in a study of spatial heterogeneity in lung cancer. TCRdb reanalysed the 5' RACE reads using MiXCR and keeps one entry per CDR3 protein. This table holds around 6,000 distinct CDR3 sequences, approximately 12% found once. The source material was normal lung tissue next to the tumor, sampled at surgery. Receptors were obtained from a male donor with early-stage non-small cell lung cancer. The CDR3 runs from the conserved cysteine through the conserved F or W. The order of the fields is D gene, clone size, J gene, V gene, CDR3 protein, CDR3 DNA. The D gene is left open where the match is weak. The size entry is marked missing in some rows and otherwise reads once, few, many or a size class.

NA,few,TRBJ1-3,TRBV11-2,CASRSLSAGGNTIYF,TGTGCCAGCAGAAGCTTATCGGCAGGAGGAAACACCATATATTTT
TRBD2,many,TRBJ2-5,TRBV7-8,CASIPRSGIQETQYF,TGTGCCAGCATCCCCCGAAGCGGGATCCAAGAGACCCAGTACTTC
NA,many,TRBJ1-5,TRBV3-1,CASSLGDQPQHF,TGTGCCAGCAGCCTGGGCGATCAGCCCCAGCATTTT
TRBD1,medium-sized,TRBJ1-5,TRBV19,CASSIDWTGYLQPQHF,TGTGCCAGTAGTATAGACTGGACAGGGTACCTCCAGCCCCAGCATTTT
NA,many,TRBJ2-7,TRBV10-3,CAISTKGGYEQYF,TGTGCCATTTCAACGAAGGGCGGCTACGAGCAGTACTTC
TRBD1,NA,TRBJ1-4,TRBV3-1,CASSQWSDREEKLFF,TGTGCCAGCAGCCAATGGTCGGACAGGGAGGAAAAACTGTTTTTT
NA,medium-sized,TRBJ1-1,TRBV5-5,CASSTPTGVFEAFF,TGTGCCAGCAGTACTCCGACGGGGGTCTTTGAAGCTTTCTTT
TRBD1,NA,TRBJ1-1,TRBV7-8,CASTSPTGLNTEAFF,TGTGCCAGCACCTCCCCGACAGGGTTGAACACTGAAGCTTTCTTT
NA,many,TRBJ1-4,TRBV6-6,CASSPSGGGATNEKLFF,TGTGCCAGCAGTCCTTCGGGGGGTGGAGCAACTAATGAAAAACTGTTTTTT
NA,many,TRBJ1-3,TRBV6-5,CASSYSLSGGNTIYF,TGTGCCAGCAGTTATTCTCTCTCGGGAGGAAACACCATATATTTT
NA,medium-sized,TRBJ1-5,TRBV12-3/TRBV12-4,CASSPRGGVNQPQHF,TGTGCCAGCAGTCCTCGAGGGGGGGTCAATCAGCCCCAGCATTTT
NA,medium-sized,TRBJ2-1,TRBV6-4,CASSVRAGGGNEQFF,TGTGCCAGCAGTGTGAGGGCAGGGGGAGGGAATGAGCAGTTCTTC
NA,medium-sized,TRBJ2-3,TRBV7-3,CASSLTKGSGTQYF,TGTGCCAGCAGCTTAACTAAGGGATCGGGTACGCAGTATTTT
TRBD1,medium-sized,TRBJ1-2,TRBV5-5,CASSPPDAYPIDRGGLKYYGYTF,TGTGCCAGCAGCCCCCCTGACGCCTACCCGATCGACAGGGGAGGGCTGAAATACTATGGCTACACCTTC
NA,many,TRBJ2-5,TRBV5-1,CASSLQETQYF,TGCGCCAGCAGCTTGCAAGAGACCCAGTACTTC
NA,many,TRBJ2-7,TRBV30,CAWADSSSYEQYF,TGTGCCTGGGCAGACAGCAGCTCCTACGAGCAGTACTTC
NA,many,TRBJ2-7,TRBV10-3,CAISDPTGAYEQYF,TGTGCCATCAGTGACCCGACGGGCGCCTACGAGCAGTACTTC
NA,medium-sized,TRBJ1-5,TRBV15,CATSRDRGKQPQHF,TGTGCCACCAGCAGAGACAGGGGAAAGCAGCCCCAGCATTTT
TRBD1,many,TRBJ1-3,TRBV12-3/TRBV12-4,CASSQTGGLTGNTIYF,TGTGCCAGCAGTCAGACAGGGGGCCTCACTGGAAACACCATATATTTT
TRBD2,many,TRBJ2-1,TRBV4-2,CASSHPPGTSGRSEQFF,TGTGCCAGCAGCCACCCACCGGGGACTAGCGGGAGGTCTGAGCAGTTCTTC
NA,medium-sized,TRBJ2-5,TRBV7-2,CASSPRGGRQETQYF,TGTGCCAGCAGCCCCCGGGGCGGACGCCAAGAGACCCAGTACTTC
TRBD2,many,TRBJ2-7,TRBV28,CASSLASGGAYEQYF,TGTGCCAGCAGTTTAGCCTCGGGGGGGGCCTACGAGCAGTACTTC
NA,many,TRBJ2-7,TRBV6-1,CASSVSGEWNEQYF,TGTGCCAGCAGTGTTTCGGGAGAATGGAACGAGCAGTACTTC
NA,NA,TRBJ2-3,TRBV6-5,CASGLGSTDTQYF,TGTGCCTCGGGGCTCGGCAGCACAGATACGCAGTATTTT